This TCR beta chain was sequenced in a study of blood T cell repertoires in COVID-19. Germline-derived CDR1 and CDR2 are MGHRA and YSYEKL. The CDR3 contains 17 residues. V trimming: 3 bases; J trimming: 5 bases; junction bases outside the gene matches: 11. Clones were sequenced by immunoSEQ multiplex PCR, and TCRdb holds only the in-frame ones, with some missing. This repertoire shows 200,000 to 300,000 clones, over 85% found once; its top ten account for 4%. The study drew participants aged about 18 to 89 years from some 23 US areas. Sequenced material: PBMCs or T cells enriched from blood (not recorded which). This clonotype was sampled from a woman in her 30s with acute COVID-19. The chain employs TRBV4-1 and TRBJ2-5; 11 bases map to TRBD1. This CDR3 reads CASSHSGTGGSGETQYF. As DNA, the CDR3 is TGCGCCAGCAGCCATTCCGGGACAGGGGGTTCCGGGGAGACCCAGTACTTC.